The 18 T cell receptor beta chains in this list originate from one sample, sequenced in a study of cytomegalovirus exposure and HLA in healthy donors. Use of 60 Vbeta and 13 Jbeta primers characterized the PCR. Profiling relied on immunoSEQ multiplex PCR, and the TCRdb table lists in-frame clones only, not all of them. This repertoire shows roughly 90,000 clones, less than 85% found once; its top ten account for 2.1%. Input material: PBMCs. The receptors were sampled from a man aged 18 to 30 in good health and CMV-seronegative.

The rearrangement uses TRBV5-6 and TRBJ2-7; 13 nucleotides line up with TRBD2. This CDR3 is 15 amino acids long. The junction had 11 bases not matched to a gene; V was cut back by 7 bases and J by 7 bases. Per germline, CDR1 SGHDT and CDR2 YYEEEE. CDR3 residues: CASGLTSGRAREQYF. The CDR3 nucleotides are TGTGCCAGCGGACTAACTAGCGGGAGGGCCCGGGAGCAGTACTTC.

The J gene is TRBJ1-6, the V gene TRBV18, with TRBD1 matching over 10 bases. This CDR3 region has 17 residues. V gave up 0 bases and J gave up 7 bases; unmatched junction bases: 6. CDR1 and CDR2 (germline): KGHSH, LQKENI. The CDR3 sequence is CASSPPSTGGRNSPLHF. Here the CDR3 DNA reads TGTGCCAGCTCACCACCATCGACAGGGGGCAGGAATTCACCCCTCCACTTT.

The gene calls are TRBV28 and TRBJ2-1, with TRBD1 matching 9 bases. V lost 5 bases, J lost 9 bases, and 11 bases stayed unmatched. CDR1 is MDHEN and CDR2 is SYDVKM in the germline V gene. The CDR3 is 15 amino acids. CDR3 region: CASSILQGARSEQFF. In DNA, the CDR3 is TGTGCCAGCAGTATCCTACAGGGGGCACGCAGTGAGCAGTTCTTC.

This chain joins TRBV6-8 and TRBJ1-5, with D possibly being TRBD1 (5 bases). Germline values: CDR1 MNHGY, CDR2 SAAAGT. The CDR3 is made up of 16 amino acids. V was clipped by 4 bases and J by 3 bases, with 16 bases between them. As DNA, the CDR3 is TGTGCCAGCAGTTTCCGGGCAGGGCGCTCCAATCAGCCCCAGCATTTT. It is translated as CASSFRAGRSNQPQHF.

Only one count was recorded for this clone. The rearrangement links TRBV19 to TRBJ2-7; possibly TRBD1 for D (6 bases). Germline CDR1 and CDR2: LNHDA and SQIVND (reference sequence). This CDR3 is built from 15 residues. Deletions cut 1 base from V and 5 bases from J, with 15 bases between. The CDR3 DNA reads TGTGCCAGTAGTATAGGACAGGTCAGGCGGAACGAGCAGTACTTC. This sequence encodes CASSIGQVRRNEQYF.

This clone was detected a few times. V usage is TRBV2 and J usage is TRBJ1-2, with a weak D call TRBD1 (6 bases). This CDR3 is 15 amino acids long. In germline, CDR1 is SNHLY, CDR2 FYNNEI. Trimming stripped 4 bases from V and 8 bases from J, with 20 bases between. CDR3 sequence: CASSVPRGAWEGYTF. CDR3 nucleotide sequence: TGTGCCAGCAGTGTCCCTCGGGGGGCCTGGGAAGGCTACACCTTC.

The V gene is TRBV9, the J gene TRBJ2-1, with TRBD1 matching over 10 bases. J lost 8 bases, V lost 0 bases, and 8 bases had no gene match. Germline V gene lookup returns CDR1 SGDLS and CDR2 YYNGEE. The CDR3 consists of 16 residues. The CDR3 sequence: CASSVGGGTGVDEQFF. The DNA for the CDR3 is TGTGCCAGCAGCGTAGGGGGGGGGACAGGGGTCGATGAGCAGTTCTTC.

V gene TRBV27 combines with J gene TRBJ1-2; 7 bases map to TRBD1. The CDR3 runs to 14 residues. Germline-derived CDR1 and CDR2 are MNHEY and SMNVEV (reference sequence). V shed 4 bases and J 5 bases; nucleotides not matched to a gene: 7. CDR3 sequence: CASSSPGTVYGYTF. Here the CDR3 DNA reads TGTGCCAGCAGTTCCCCCGGGACAGTGTATGGCTACACCTTC.

The rearrangement uses TRBV5-1 and TRBJ2-3, with 7 bases matching TRBD1. Unmatched junction bases numbered 9, after V lost 5 bases and J lost 0 bases. Germline CDR1 reads SGHRS; CDR2 reads YFSETQ. The CDR3 is 16 residues long. CDR3 sequence: CASSFLRDSSTDTQYF. CDR3 sequence (DNA): TGCGCCAGCAGTTTCCTTCGGGACAGTAGCACAGATACGCAGTATTTT.

The chain carries TRBV29-1 and TRBJ2-1; D uncertain. The CDR3 is made up of 14 amino acids. CDR1 is SQVTM, CDR2 ANQGSEA, per germline. V lost 2 bases to trimming and J lost 0 bases, with 8 bases between them. CDR3 in DNA: TGCAGCGTTGAAACAGCCAACTCCTACAATGAGCAGTTCTTC. It encodes CSVETANSYNEQFF.

The rearrangement links TRBV28 to TRBJ1-1; no firm D call. This CDR3 has 15 residues. Per germline, CDR1 MDHEN and CDR2 SYDVKM. V shed 8 bases and J shed 1 base, with 17 bases lying between them. CDR3 in DNA: TGTGCCAGCCGAAAGCCTCGGAGCAGGAACACTGAAGCTTTCTTT. Protein product: CASRKPRSRNTEAFF.

The gene calls are TRBV4-2 and TRBJ2-1; TRBD2 matches at 8 bases. Trimming removed 2 bases from V and 2 bases from J; junction bases left unmatched: 2. The germline gives CDR1 LGHNA, CDR2 YNFKEQ. The CDR3 totals 15 residues. In DNA, the CDR3 is TGTGCCAGCAGCCAAATGACTAGCGCCTACAATGAGCAGTTCTTC. Translation gives CASSQMTSAYNEQFF.

This clone came up once. This chain links TRBV30 with TRBJ2-7; D is possibly TRBD2 (5 bases). V lost 2 bases and J lost 3, with 17 bases in between. The CDR3 length is 15 residues. The germline V gene has CDR1 GTSNPN and CDR2 SVGIG (reference sequence). The CDR3 region is CAWSTPRTQSYEQYF. For the CDR3, the DNA is TGTGCCTGGAGTACACCGAGGACTCAGAGCTACGAGCAGTACTTC. The full variable domain, with the rest looked up from reference TRBV30 and TRBJ2-7, is SQTIHQWPATLVQPVGSPLSLECTVEGTSNPNLYWYRQAAGRGLQLLFYSVGIGQISSEVPQNLSASRPQDRQFILSSKKLLLSDSGFYLCAWSTPRTQSYEQYFGPGTRLTVT.

The gene calls are TRBV14 and TRBJ2-7; D might be TRBD2 (7 bases). CDR1 SGHDN and CDR2 FVKESK come from the germline V gene. V lost 4 bases to trimming and J lost 6 bases, with 13 bases between them. This CDR3 region has 13 residues. The CDR3 DNA is TGTGCCAGCAGCCCGAGGGGGGGGCTCGAGCAGTACTTC. Its protein is CASSPRGGLEQYF.

This clone was recorded only once. V is TRBV6-1 and J is TRBJ1-5; 8 nucleotides agree with TRBD1. This CDR3 has 15 amino acids. With 6 bases clipped from V and 4 bases from J, the junction kept 8 bases outside the gene matches. Per germline, CDR1 MNHNS and CDR2 SASEGT. The DNA of the CDR3 is TGTGCCAGCAGGGCCCTGACAGGGGCTAATCAGCCCCAGCATTTT. This gives the protein CASRALTGANQPQHF.

This clone was recorded once. The J gene is TRBJ2-3, the V gene TRBV2; D possibly corresponds to TRBD2 (6 bases). Trimming pared 6 bases from V and 6 bases from J, leaving 19 bases between. This CDR3 region has 15 residues. The germline V gene has CDR1 SNHLY and CDR2 FYNNEI. CDR3 loop: CASSIWRDGGDTQYF. For the CDR3, the DNA is TGTGCCAGCAGCATTTGGCGGGACGGCGGGGATACGCAGTATTTT.

The rearrangement uses TRBV5-6 and TRBJ2-5; TRBD2 matches at 9 bases. Germline CDR1 SGHDT, CDR2 YYEEEE. This CDR3 is built from 17 residues. With 5 bases clipped from V and 2 bases from J, the junction kept 13 bases outside the gene matches. CDR3 residues: CASRPLASGRRQETQYF. In nucleotides, the CDR3 is TGTGCCAGCAGACCCCTTGCCAGCGGGAGGCGTCAAGAGACCCAGTACTTC.

This clone came up a few times. Sequence at one end of the junction differs from germline and may be a read error. The chain recombines TRBV5-6 with TRBJ1-4; 9 bases are a match to TRBD1. The CDR3 is 15 residues long. Per germline, CDR1 SGHDT and CDR2 YYEEEE. CDR3 in amino acids: CASSLGPLPGQGNTF. CDR3 DNA sequence: TGTGCCAGCAGCTTGGGGCCATTACCGGGACAGGGAAATACGTTT. The variable domain in full, completed from reference TRBV5-6 and TRBJ1-4, reads DAGVTQSPTHLIKTRGQQVTLRCSPKSGHDTVSWYQQALGQGPQFIFQYYEEEERQRGNFPDRFSGHQFPNYSSELNVNALLLGDSALYLCASSLGPLPGQGNTFGSGTQLSVL.